This T cell receptor (beta chain) is from a study of synovial regulatory T cells in juvenile arthritis. Study results and caveats: Across patients, iaTreg TCR repertoires were mostly private, partly shared with synovial Teff and blood CPL. Compared with other blood Treg cells, inflammation-associated Treg cells had reduced TCR diversity.

CDR3 length: 12 amino acids. The coding DNA is unavailable. The germline CDR1 and CDR2 sequences are MNHNS and SASEGT. This clone shows up as large by frequency. The antigen remains unidentified. Generated by immunoSEQ multiplex PCR, the TCRdb table keeps only in-frame clones and is missing some. The listing contains 350 to 450 clones. This chain uses TRBV6-1 with TRBJ1-5. The sample consisted of Treg cells from blood. Regarding subset: HLA-DR+ inflammation-associated blood Treg cells. This receptor was identified in a donor younger than 30 with juvenile idiopathic arthritis. CDR3 residues: CASTGSGQPQHF.